One and the same sample provided the 16 T cell receptor beta chains below, sequenced in a study of blood T cell repertoires in COVID-19. Generated by immunoSEQ multiplex PCR, the TCRdb table keeps only in-frame clones and is missing some. The sample contains about 180,000 clones, around 88% of which appear only once. The sequencing input was PBMCs or T cells enriched from blood (not recorded which). The source of these receptors is a young woman who had recovered from COVID-19.

This chain connects TRBV6-2 or TRBV6-3 to TRBJ2-7, with TRBD2 matching over 7 bases. Germline V gene sequence: CDR1 MNHEY, CDR2 SVGEGT. The CDR3 length is 14 residues. The V segment lost 6 bases and the J segment 6 bases; nucleotides outside the gene matches: 11. The CDR3 DNA reads as TGTGCCAGCAGCCCTCGGACTAGACCGAGCGAGCAGTACTTC. Residues: CASSPRTRPSEQYF.

V gene TRBV29-1 combines with J gene TRBJ2-7; D is perhaps TRBD1 (5 bases). Trimming left V 4 bases short and J 1 base short, with 14 bases between. Germline CDR1 reads SQVTM; CDR2 reads ANQGSEA. The CDR3 has 14 residues. CDR3 in DNA: TGCAGCGTTGCACCGGACACAAATTCCTACGAGCAGTACTTC. This codes for CSVAPDTNSYEQYF.

The chain links TRBV13 to TRBJ2-1; 8 bases are a match to TRBD2. The V gene's germline CDR1 is PRHDT and CDR2 FYEKMQ (reference sequence). CDR3 length: 13 amino acids. V was pared by 0 bases and J by 8 bases, with 0 bases of the junction left unmatched. CDR3 loop: CASSLGGGDEQFF. The CDR3 DNA is TGTGCCAGCAGCTTAGGCGGGGGGGATGAGCAGTTCTTC.

This clone showed up just once. The J gene is TRBJ2-7, the V gene TRBV5-1, with 7 bases fitting TRBD1. This CDR3 spans 16 amino acids. Germline-derived CDR1 and CDR2 are SGHRS and YFSETQ. After removal of 1 base from V and 4 bases from J, the junction contained 11 bases not matched to a gene. In DNA, the CDR3 is TGCGCCAGCAGCTTGACACGAAACAGGGGCACTTACGAGCAGTACTTC. Protein product: CASSLTRNRGTYEQYF.

V and J are TRBV3-1 (or the pseudogene TRBV3-2) and TRBJ2-1, with 7 bases that match TRBD2. From germline, CDR1 is LGHDT and CDR2 YNNKEL (reference sequence). Unmatched junction bases numbered 5, after V lost 0 bases and J lost 6 bases. The CDR3 sequence is 15 residues long. The CDR3 spells CASSQELGRANEQFF. The CDR3 DNA reads as TGTGCCAGCAGCCAAGAGTTAGGGAGGGCCAATGAGCAGTTCTTC.

V and J are TRBV5-1 and TRBJ1-3; D is unclear. CDR1 is SGHRS, CDR2 YFSETQ, per germline. Trimming removed 5 bases at V and 0 bases at J, with 12 bases between. The CDR3 extends over 15 amino acids. Written as DNA, the CDR3 is TGCGCCAGCAGTACCGACGGGATCTCTGGAAACACCATATATTTT. This encodes CASSTDGISGNTIYF.

J is TRBJ2-1 and V is TRBV19, with TRBD2 matching 15 bases. This CDR3 spans 14 amino acids. The ends lost 6 bases at V and 7 bases at J; junction bases unmatched: 1. CDR1 LNHDA and CDR2 SQIVND come from the germline V gene (reference sequence). CDR3 in amino acids: CASRGTSGRNEQFF. CDR3 nucleotides: TGTGCCAGTAGAGGGACTAGCGGGAGGAATGAGCAGTTCTTC.

The chain is built from TRBV14 and TRBJ1-1; possible D gene TRBD1, 6 bases. Germline CDR1 SGHDN, CDR2 FVKESK. The CDR3 loop spans 15 amino acids. V gave up 2 bases and J gave up 7 bases, with 17 bases separating them. The CDR3 sequence: CASSQRTALWGEAFF. The CDR3 DNA follows: TGTGCCAGCAGCCAACGGACAGCCCTGTGGGGTGAAGCTTTCTTT.

The chain couples TRBV28 to TRBJ1-3, with a possible D match to TRBD1 (6 bases). Germline V lookup: CDR1 MDHEN, CDR2 SYDVKM. V was trimmed by 5 bases and J by 3 bases, leaving 14 bases between them. This CDR3 is built from 15 residues. In DNA, the CDR3 is TGTGCCAGCAGTCTAAGGGGGAGAGGTGGAAACACCATATATTTT. It codes for CASSLRGRGGNTIYF.

This clone was observed a handful of times. This chain uses TRBV19 with TRBJ2-7, with 11 bases lining up with TRBD2. Unmatched junction bases numbered 3, after V lost 5 bases and J lost 3 bases. CDR3 length equals 14 residues. CDR1 and CDR2 from the germline V gene are LNHDA and SQIVND (reference sequence). This chain's CDR3 is CASSVGTSGYEQYF. The CDR3 DNA is TGTGCCAGTAGTGTCGGGACTAGCGGCTACGAGCAGTACTTC.

The rearrangement links TRBV18 to TRBJ2-7, with TRBD2 matching 7 bases. Germline CDR1 is KGHSH and CDR2 is LQKENI. V lost 6 bases to trimming and J lost 3 bases; unmatched junction nucleotides: 14. The CDR3 is 16 amino acids. The CDR3 protein is CASSPKTLAGYYEQYF. CDR3 DNA: TGTGCCAGCTCCCCCAAGACGTTAGCGGGTTACTACGAGCAGTACTTC.

The gene calls are TRBV11-2 and TRBJ1-1; no clear D. V was clipped by 5 bases and J by 3 bases, with 10 bases between them. Germline V gives CDR1 SGHAT, CDR2 FQNNGV. The CDR3 consists of 13 residues. CDR3 nucleotide sequence: TGTGCCAGCAGCCCGTCCGCGGACACTGAAGCTTTCTTT. Protein sequence: CASSPSADTEAFF.

The CDR3 protein is CASGSASGKKGPYNEQFF. The CDR3 region has the DNA TGTGCTAGTGGTTCGGCTAGCGGGAAAAAGGGCCCCTACAATGAGCAGTTCTTC. The genes are TRBV12-5 and TRBJ2-1; 9 bases are a match to TRBD2. Germline-derived CDR1 and CDR2 are LGHNT and FRNRAP. With 4 bases clipped from V and 2 bases from J, the junction kept 12 bases outside the gene matches. The CDR3 has 18 amino acids.

The chain links TRBV10-2 to TRBJ2-1; TRBD2 is a possible D gene (5 bases). With 0 bases removed from V and 6 bases from J, the gap between germline ends came to 9 bases. The CDR3 length is 14 residues. From germline, CDR1 is WSHSY and CDR2 SAAADI. DNA for the CDR3: TGCGCCAGCAGTGAGTCCTCGGGAACCAATGAGCAGTTCTTC. Protein product: CASSESSGTNEQFF.

The chain links TRBV11-3 to TRBJ2-3; 8 bases are a match to TRBD1. With V trimmed by 2 bases and J by 2 bases, 3 bases remained unmatched. Germline V lookup: CDR1 SGHNT, CDR2 YENEEA. This CDR3 is 15 amino acids long. The CDR3 nucleotides read TGTGCCAGCAGCTTAACAGGGGGAAACACAGATACGCAGTATTTT. Encoded protein: CASSLTGGNTDTQYF.

The chain employs TRBV27 and TRBJ2-2; TRBD2 aligns across 7 bases. The J segment lost 3 bases and the V segment lost 10 bases, leaving 14 bases of the junction unmatched. The CDR3 contains 16 residues. Germline V CDR1 and CDR2: MNHEY, SMNVEV (reference sequence). The CDR3 bases are TGTGCCACCAACCGGGGGAGGGGCCAATACACCGGGGAGCTGTTTTTT. Its protein product is CATNRGRGQYTGELFF.